The 7 T cell receptor beta chains below come from one sample, sequenced in a study of T cell responses to AZD1222 COVID-19 vaccine. Profiled with immunoSEQ multiplex PCR; TCRdb holds only in-frame clones, not every one. The repertoire includes about 140,000 clones, roughly 92% of them detected once, and more than 5% sits in the top ten. The sequencing used peripheral blood, collected on day 0 of AZD1222 vaccination. Every receptor here comes from an adult in good health.

V gene TRBV3-1 (or the pseudogene TRBV3-2) combines with J gene TRBJ1-2, with 7 bases aligning to TRBD1. Germline V gives CDR1 LGHDT, CDR2 YNNKEL (reference sequence). The CDR3 has 14 residues. With 1 base clipped from V and 4 bases from J, the junction kept 3 bases outside the gene matches. The CDR3, as DNA: TGTGCCAGCAGCCAAGGGGACAGAACCTATGGCTACACCTTC. Translated, it gives CASSQGDRTYGYTF.

This chain uses TRBV12-3 or TRBV12-4 with TRBJ2-3; D uncertain. The germline V and J ends were trimmed by 1 base and 2 bases, with 4 bases remaining between them. The CDR3 extends over 13 amino acids. CDR3 residues: CASSLVPTDTQYF. In DNA form, the CDR3 reads TGTGCCAGCAGTTTAGTTCCCACAGATACGCAGTATTTT.

The chain joins TRBV19 to TRBJ2-7, with unresolved D. Trimming cost V 6 bases and J 0 bases, with 12 bases left between them. Germline V gene lookup returns CDR1 LNHDA and CDR2 SQIVND (reference sequence). The CDR3 has 14 residues. CDR3 sequence: CASSGLRSSYEQYF. Here the CDR3 DNA reads TGTGCCAGTAGCGGTCTGAGGAGCTCCTACGAGCAGTACTTC.

The chain is built from TRBV2 and TRBJ1-6; the D is unclear. CDR1 and CDR2 from the germline V gene are SNHLY and FYNNEI. Trimming removed 4 bases from V and 0 bases from J, with 7 bases in between. This CDR3 has 15 amino acids. The DNA for the CDR3 is TGTGCCAGCAGTGTGATGAGCTCCTATAATTCACCCCTCCACTTT. Protein: CASSVMSSYNSPLHF.

The chain links TRBV7-2 to TRBJ2-3; D unclear. CDR1 and CDR2 (germline): SGHTA, FQGNSA. V lost 4 bases, J lost 5 bases, and 7 bases lay in between. This CDR3 region has 12 residues. CDR3 nucleotides: TGTGCCAGCAGCTATGATATAGATACGCAGTATTTT. Translating it yields CASSYDIDTQYF. Full variable domain (missing parts from reference TRBV7-2 and TRBJ2-3): GAGVSQSPSNKVTEKGKDVELRCDPISGHTALYWYRQSLGQGLEFLIYFQGNSAPDKSGLPSDRFSAERTGGSVSTLTIQRTQQEDSAVYLCASSYDIDTQYFGPGTRLTVL.

The chain uses TRBV7-2 and TRBJ1-2, with D tentatively TRBD1 (5 bases). The V gene's germline CDR1 is SGHTA and CDR2 FQGNSA. V was pared by 2 bases and J by 3 bases, with 10 bases between. The CDR3 loop spans 14 amino acids. CDR3 sequence (DNA): TGTGCCAGCAGCTTAAAGGGGTTGGACTATGGCTACACCTTC. Amino acid sequence: CASSLKGLDYGYTF.

This chain connects TRBV4-1 to TRBJ2-7; 14 nucleotides align to TRBD2. With 3 bases clipped from V and 2 bases from J, the junction kept 6 bases outside the gene matches. CDR3 size: 17 residues. CDR1 and CDR2 from the germline V gene are MGHRA and YSYEKL. The CDR3 DNA reads as TGCGCCAGCAGCCAGGATTGGACTAGCGGGGGGCCCTACGAGCAGTACTTC. Translation: CASSQDWTSGGPYEQYF.